The T cell receptor beta chain described here comes from a study of cytomegalovirus exposure and HLA in healthy donors. The V gene's germline CDR1 is SGHTA and CDR2 FQGNSA. There are 14 residues in the CDR3. V lost 5 bases, J lost 4 bases, and 6 bases stayed unmatched. Study conclusions and caveats: Most TCR sequences showed up rarely, but some public TCRs showed up in many donors.

PCR amplification relied on 60 Vbeta primers (plus 13 Jbeta primers). The repertoire was sequenced with immunoSEQ multiplex PCR; TCRdb's copy has only in-frame clones and lacks some. The sample holds 95,000 to 150,000 clones, about 80% seen once. Note on this clone: Antigen: not known.

V gene TRBV7-2 combines with J gene TRBJ1-1; 8 nucleotides align to TRBD1. This clonotype was sampled from a female donor in good health and CMV-seropositive. The sequenced material came from PBMCs. The CDR3 here is CASSPDREGTEAFF. The DNA of the CDR3 is TGTGCCAGCAGCCCGGACAGGGAAGGCACTGAAGCTTTCTTT.